The 21 T cell receptor beta chains below come from one sample, sequenced in a study of blood T cell repertoires in COVID-19. The data were produced by immunoSEQ multiplex PCR, yet TCRdb's version contains in-frame clones alone and is incomplete. The sample carries 70,000 or so clones, just over 85% recorded once. Specimen: peripheral blood. Source of these receptors: a man aged 70-80 years with active or convalescent COVID-19.

V and J are TRBV7-2 and TRBJ2-7, with TRBD2 as a possible D gene (5 bases). Between the trimmed V and J ends, which lost 3 bases and 3 bases, there was a span of 9 bases. Germline assignment: CDR1 SGHTA and CDR2 FQGNSA. The CDR3 is 13 residues long. CDR3 loop: CASSLERNYEQYF. In DNA, the CDR3 is TGTGCCAGCAGCTTGGAGCGGAACTACGAGCAGTACTTC.

The chain recombines TRBV3-1 (or the pseudogene TRBV3-2) with TRBJ2-5; TRBD1 is a possible D gene (6 bases). There are 13 residues in the CDR3. V was clipped by 4 bases and J by 7 bases, with 13 bases between them. CDR1 is LGHDT and CDR2 is YNNKEL in the germline V gene (reference sequence). The CDR3: CASSRTEERTQYF. The CDR3 DNA reads as TGTGCCAGCAGCCGGACAGAGGAGAGGACCCAGTACTTC.

This clone was seen only once. The V and J genes are TRBV30 and TRBJ1-2; TRBD1 might be the D (5 bases). Trimming removed 6 bases at V and 5 bases at J, with 19 bases between. The CDR3 is made up of 14 amino acids. Germline CDR1 GTSNPN, CDR2 SVGIG (reference sequence). This CDR3 reads CACRGGAKDYGYTF. The CDR3 DNA follows: TGTGCCTGCCGGGGAGGGGCCAAGGATTATGGCTACACCTTC.

This chain connects TRBV2 to TRBJ1-3; D might be TRBD1 (5 bases). V lost 4 bases and J lost 0, with 7 bases in between. The CDR3 consists of 14 residues. CDR1 and CDR2 from the germline V gene are SNHLY and FYNNEI. The CDR3 loop reads CASSADSSGNTIYF. The CDR3 DNA is TGTGCCAGCAGTGCCGACAGCTCTGGAAACACCATATATTTT. Full variable domain (missing parts from reference TRBV2 and TRBJ1-3): EPEVTQTPSHQVTQMGQEVILRCVPISNHLYFYWYRQILGQKVEFLVSFYNNEISEKSEIFDDQFSVERPDGSNFTLKIRSTKLEDSAMYFCASSADSSGNTIYFGEGSWLTVV.

The chain combines TRBV6-5 with TRBJ2-7; 8 bases agree with TRBD1. The CDR3 contains 15 residues. CDR1 and CDR2 (germline): MNHEY, SVGAGI. The V gene end was trimmed by 0 bases and the J gene end by 6 bases; junction bases not matched to a gene: 7. This CDR3 is CASSYSRTGSPEQYF. The CDR3 DNA follows: TGTGCCAGCAGTTACTCCCGGACAGGGTCCCCCGAGCAGTACTTC.

This clone was counted a single time. The chain joins TRBV12-5 to TRBJ2-7; D is uncertain. Germline CDR1 and CDR2: LGHNT and FRNRAP. CDR3 length: 15 residues. Between the trimmed V and J ends, which lost 0 bases and 4 bases, there was a span of 13 bases. CDR3: CASGLVLPTAYEQYF. The CDR3 nucleotides are TGTGCTAGTGGTTTGGTACTACCGACGGCGTACGAGCAGTACTTC.

The chain is built from TRBV10-3 and TRBJ1-2, with D perhaps matching TRBD1 (6 bases). Between the trimmed V and J ends, which lost 0 bases and 1 base, there was a span of 21 bases. The germline V gene encodes CDR1 ENHRY and CDR2 SYGVKD. CDR3 length equals 19 residues. The DNA of the CDR3 is TGTGCCATCAGTGAGTCATTGGGCCGACAGGCCCCGCTTAACTATGGCTACACCTTC. This gives the protein CAISESLGRQAPLNYGYTF.

A single count supports this clone. The V call is TRBV30, the J call TRBJ1-2; perhaps TRBD1 as D (5 bases). The CDR3 runs 16 residues. Germline loops: CDR1 GTSNPN, CDR2 SVGIG (reference sequence). Trimming left V 5 bases short and J 3 bases short, with 22 bases between. The CDR3 loop is CAWGRPGTSSHYGYTF. CDR3 bases: TGTGCCTGGGGGCGCCCAGGGACTTCTTCGCACTATGGCTACACCTTC.

The CDR3 here is CATLGRDTGELFF. In DNA, the CDR3 is TGTGCCACCTTAGGGAGGGACACCGGGGAGCTGTTTTTT. V is TRBV19 and J is TRBJ2-2; TRBD2 aligns across 7 bases. The CDR3 spans 13 residues. V was clipped by 10 bases and J by 3 bases; unmatched bases: 5. The germline CDR1 and CDR2 sequences are LNHDA and SQIVND (reference sequence).

In DNA, the CDR3 is TGTGCACTACAGGAGACATTTAGCAATCAGCCCCAGCATTTT. Translation gives CALQETFSNQPQHF. The chain couples TRBV6-5 to TRBJ1-5; perhaps TRBD1 as D (5 bases). The length of the CDR3 is 14 residues. Germline assignment: CDR1 MNHEY and CDR2 SVGAGI.

This chain uses TRBV28 with TRBJ1-3; perhaps TRBD1 as D (6 bases). The V and J ends lost 8 bases and 10 bases respectively, with 15 bases between them. There are 12 residues in the CDR3. Germline V gene data show CDR1 as MDHEN and CDR2 as SYDVKM. The CDR3 DNA is TGTGCCAGCGGAGGGGGGGGTTCGACCATATATTTT. Translating gives CASGGGGSTIYF.

The chain uses TRBV5-6 and TRBJ1-2; TRBD1 matches 9 bases. V lost 0 bases and J lost 7; bases outside the gene matches: 7. Germline V lookup: CDR1 SGHDT, CDR2 YYEEEE. The CDR3 sequence is 15 residues long. CDR3 amino acids: CASSLAGQGPPGYTF. The CDR3 region has the DNA TGTGCCAGCAGCTTGGCGGGACAGGGCCCCCCTGGCTACACCTTC.

The J gene is TRBJ2-7, the V gene TRBV5-4, with TRBD2 matching over 11 bases. The CDR3 has 16 amino acids. Germline CDR1 reads SGHNT; CDR2 reads YYREEE (reference sequence). Trimming at V came to 0 bases and at J to 3 bases, leaving 5 bases not matched to a gene. CDR3 nucleotides: TGTGCCAGCAGCTTGGGCTTAGCGGGAGGGCTCTACGAGCAGTACTTC. Encoded protein: CASSLGLAGGLYEQYF.

The chain has TRBV12-3 or TRBV12-4 and TRBJ2-3; D is undetermined. The V and J ends lost 6 bases and 2 bases respectively, with 6 bases between them. The CDR3 extends over 12 amino acids. The CDR3 DNA is TGTGCCAGCAGCGTTTACACAGATACGCAGTATTTT. Encoded protein: CASSVYTDTQYF.

This chain uses TRBV7-2 with TRBJ1-4; D unclear. V lost 9 bases and J lost 3, with 11 bases in between. CDR3 length: 13 residues. Germline V gives CDR1 SGHTA, CDR2 FQGNSA. CDR3 coding DNA: TGTGCCAGTACAGCCACCGCTAATGAAAAACTGTTTTTT. Translation: CASTATANEKLFF. The full variable domain, rest sourced from reference TRBV7-2 and TRBJ1-4, is GAGVSQSPSNKVTEKGKDVELRCDPISGHTALYWYRQSLGQGLEFLIYFQGNSAPDKSGLPSDRFSAERTGGSVSTLTIQRTQQEDSAVYLCASTATANEKLFFGSGTQLSVL.

The CDR3 sequence: CASSLVVSGDYGYTF. The CDR3 DNA follows: TGCGCCAGCAGCTTGGTTGTGTCAGGGGACTATGGCTACACCTTC. The chain employs TRBV5-1 and TRBJ1-2; D is perhaps TRBD1 (6 bases). This CDR3 is built from 15 residues. Germline assignment: CDR1 SGHRS and CDR2 YFSETQ. Trimming took 0 bases from V and 3 from J, leaving 12 bases between them.

V usage is TRBV19 and J usage is TRBJ2-6; a weak D match, TRBD2 (5 bases). This CDR3 contains 15 residues. Germline CDR1 is LNHDA and CDR2 is SQIVND (reference sequence). The V and J ends lost 3 bases and 2 bases respectively, with 8 bases between them. The CDR3 region is CASSITGAGANVLTF. The CDR3 nucleotides read TGTGCCAGTAGTATTACCGGGGCTGGGGCCAACGTCCTGACTTTC.

The rearrangement joins TRBV21-1 to TRBJ1-4. TRBV21-1 is a known pseudogene. The CDR3 spans 15 residues. CDR3 nucleotides: TGTGCCAGCAGCAAAGCGGCGGGCCACGGGGAAAAACTGTTTTTT. Amino acids: CASSKAAGHGEKLFF.

The V gene is TRBV3-1 (or the pseudogene TRBV3-2), the J gene TRBJ1-5, with TRBD1 as a possible D gene (6 bases). The CDR3 contains 15 residues. Trimming cost V 0 bases and J 3 bases, with 9 bases left between them. Germline loops: CDR1 LGHDT, CDR2 YNNKEL (reference sequence). The CDR3 region is CASSQDGTSNQPQHF. For the CDR3, the DNA is TGTGCCAGCAGCCAAGATGGGACATCCAATCAGCCCCAGCATTTT.

J is TRBJ2-1 and V is TRBV28; D unresolved. V shed 3 bases and J shed 7 bases, with 4 bases lying between them. The CDR3 runs 11 residues. Germline CDR1 and CDR2: MDHEN and SYDVKM. The CDR3 nucleotides read TGTGCCAGCAGTTTTAGAAATGAGCAGTTCTTC. Translating gives CASSFRNEQFF.

The chain uses TRBV7-9 and TRBJ2-3, with D tentatively TRBD2 (5 bases). The CDR3 loop spans 14 amino acids. The V end was cut by 2 bases, the J end by 6 bases, with 12 bases between. CDR1 is SEHNR and CDR2 is FQNEAQ in the germline V gene (reference sequence). The CDR3 here is CASSLTSRADTQYF. CDR3 coding DNA: TGTGCCAGCAGCTTAACCTCGCGGGCGGATACGCAGTATTTT.